This is a list of T cell receptor beta chains from one sample in a study of blood T cells in healthy people across ages. TCRdb analysed the 5' RACE reads with MiXCR anew, one entry per CDR3 protein. The table shows around 870,000 distinct CDR3 sequences, with more than 25% occurring only once. The specimen sequenced was blood. These receptors were obtained from a woman of 80 years or more in good health. The CDR3 runs from the conserved cysteine through the conserved F or W. A D gene is named only where the DNA matches it firmly. Expanded clones are given a class, and other clones once, few, many or no size at all.

clone size,V gene,J gene,D gene,CDR3 DNA,CDR3 protein
few,TRBV25-1,TRBJ1-4,.,TGTGCCAGCAGTGCAGAGGTTTTTAATGAAAAACTGTTTTTT,CASSAEVFNEKLFF
many,TRBV20-1,TRBJ2-1,.,TGCAGTGCTATCGGTATGAGGGGGAGGGATGAGCAGTTCTTC,CSAIGMRGRDEQFF
many,TRBV7-8,TRBJ2-5,.,TGTGCCAGCAGCTTCGGGTATGGAGAGACCCAGTACTTC,CASSFGYGETQYF
many,TRBV7-2,TRBJ1-2,TRBD1,TGTGCCAGCAGCTTAGTTGTAGGGGGCGCCTCTAACTATGGCTACACCTTC,CASSLVVGGASNYGYTF
many,TRBV10-3,TRBJ2-3,.,TGTGCCATCAGTGACCCCCGAGGTCTAGCAGATACGCAGTATTTT,CAISDPRGLADTQYF
many,TRBV20-1,TRBJ2-1,TRBD1,TGCAGTGCAAAGGGGCCACAGGGGGCGACTTCCAATGAGCAGTTCTTC,CSAKGPQGATSNEQFF
many,TRBV20-1,TRBJ2-7,.,TGCAGTGCTGTTCGACTAGGGAACGACGAGCAGTACTTC,CSAVRLGNDEQYF
.,TRBV2,TRBJ1-1,.,TGTGCCAGCAGTGCCGAGCAGAACACTGAAGCTTTCTTT,CASSAEQNTEAFF
many,TRBV6-1,TRBJ1-5,.,TGTGCCAGCAAAGGGGCCAGGGCCAATCAGCCCCAGCATTTT,CASKGARANQPQHF
.,TRBV6-2/TRBV6-3,TRBJ2-5,TRBD2,TGTGCCAGCAGTTACTCGAGTGGGGCGGGACTAGGCATGCGAAAGACCCAGTACTTC,CASSYSSGAGLGMRKTQYF
many,TRBV9,TRBJ2-1,TRBD2,TGTGCCAGCAGCGTAGAGGGCGGGGGGGCCCATGAGCAGTTCTTC,CASSVEGGGAHEQFF
few,TRBV15,TRBJ2-2,TRBD2,TGTGCCACCAGCAGAGATGGCGGACTAGCGGGGGGGCCCGGCACCGGGGAGCTGTTTTTT,CATSRDGGLAGGPGTGELFF
once,TRBV12-3/TRBV12-4,TRBJ1-5,TRBD1,TGTGCCAGCAGCAAGACAGGGGGAAGTTATCAGCCCCAGCATTTT,CASSKTGGSYQPQHF
many,TRBV12-5,TRBJ2-1,TRBD2,TGTGCTAGTGGTTTGAAGGGACTAGCGGGGGGTAACAATGAGCAGTTCTTC,CASGLKGLAGGNNEQFF
many,TRBV7-2,TRBJ2-6,.,TGTGCCAGCAGCTTAGCCGCGAGGTTTGCTGGGGCCAACGTCCTGACTTTC,CASSLAARFAGANVLTF
.,TRBV20-1,TRBJ1-2,TRBD1,TGCAGTGCTAGAGATGAGGTGGGGCGACAGGGAATTACCTATGGCTACACCTTC,CSARDEVGRQGITYGYTF
.,TRBV12-3/TRBV12-4,TRBJ2-7,.,TGTGCCAGCAGAATCGTGTTGGGAGGGCAGTACTTC,CASRIVLGGQYF
.,TRBV7-2,TRBJ1-5,TRBD1,TGTGCCAGCAGCTTAGTTCAGGGTCGGGACAGGGTCTTTGGCAATCAGCCCCAGCATTTT,CASSLVQGRDRVFGNQPQHF
.,TRBV7-6,TRBJ1-6,.,TGTGCCAGCAGCTTAGTTGGGGCGAGGGTATCTTCACCCCTCCACTTT,CASSLVGARVSSPLHF
.,TRBV7-2,TRBJ1-1,.,TGTGCCAGCAGCCGGGACAACTCTGAAGCTTTCTTT,CASSRDNSEAFF
.,TRBV2,TRBJ2-4,TRBD2,TGTGCCAGCAGGCTAGCGGGGGTGGGCATTCAGTACTTC,CASRLAGVGIQYF
.,TRBV6-1,TRBJ2-6,.,TGTGCCAGCAGAAGGGTCTCCCCTCTCTCTGGGGCCAACGTCCCGACTTTC,CASRRVSPLSGANVPTF
few,TRBV7-2,TRBJ1-6,.,TGTGCCAGCAGCTTAGTAGGAGGTGTGGGGGATTCACCCCTCCACTTT,CASSLVGGVGDSPLHF
.,TRBV30,TRBJ1-6,TRBD1,TGTGCCTGGAGTACCCGGCGGACAGGGGACGAAAGGCATAATTCACCCCTCCACTTT,CAWSTRRTGDERHNSPLHF
.,TRBV20-1,TRBJ2-1,.,TGCAGTGCTAGCATACCAGGATACAATGAGCAGTTCTTC,CSASIPGYNEQFF
many,TRBV7-9,TRBJ2-7,.,TGTGCCAGCAGCGAAGGCCCAGGGCTCGAGCAGTACTTC,CASSEGPGLEQYF
.,TRBV5-1,TRBJ2-3,TRBD1,TGCGCCAGCAGCTGGACAGGAGCCACAGATACGCAGTATTTT,CASSWTGATDTQYF
.,TRBV7-2,TRBJ2-3,.,TGTGCCAGCAGCGCCTCCCCCGTAGCTAGCACAGATACGCAGTATTTT,CASSASPVASTDTQYF
many,TRBV5-1,TRBJ2-3,.,TGCGCCAGCAGCTTGGGGGATTACACAGATACGCAGTATTTT,CASSLGDYTDTQYF
.,TRBV2,TRBJ2-7,.,TGTGCCAGCACGTCCGAGTCCTACGAGCAGTACTTC,CASTSESYEQYF
many,TRBV6-5,TRBJ2-1,.,TGTGCCAGCAGTTACCTTAGCCTCCAGGGGTCTGAGCAGTTCTTC,CASSYLSLQGSEQFF
many,TRBV7-2,TRBJ2-5,.,TGTGCCAGCAGCTTTCCCAAACAAGAGACCCAGTACTTC,CASSFPKQETQYF